The subject of this entry is one T cell receptor (beta chain). TCRdb keeps only in-frame clones here, not all; method: immunoSEQ multiplex PCR. This sample has under 400,000 clones, with 80% to 90% found just once. This record comes from a study of blood T cell repertoires in COVID-19. Germline lookup yields CDR1 SGHRS and CDR2 YFSETQ. The V segment lost 0 bases and the J segment 5 bases; nucleotides outside the gene matches: 4. This CDR3 is built from 14 residues. Sequences were obtained from PBMCs or T cells enriched from blood (not recorded which). The V and J genes are TRBV5-1 and TRBJ1-2; 7 bases line up with TRBD1. The receptor's source is a man aged 40-50 years in a cohort exposed to, infected with or recovered from COVID-19 (not recorded which). CDR3 sequence (DNA): TGCGCCAGCAGCTTGGAGGGGGCAGAGTATGGCTACACCTTC. Protein: CASSLEGAEYGYTF.